This T cell receptor (beta chain) emerged from a study of blood T cells in healthy people across ages. Study conclusions and caveats: Possibly confounding the expanded clonotype changes was the fact that donor CMV status was unknown. Older age went with lower TCR beta diversity per million T cells, in a roughly linear way. Estimated diversity, derived from one million T cells, was regarded as an underestimate.

A second roughly 6 to 12 cycle PCR used barcoded and J-beta primers. MiXCR, run by TCRdb on the 5' RACE reads, gives a single entry per CDR3 protein. The sample consists of more than 500,000 distinct CDR3 sequences, approximately 25% of them appearing once. Every sample had a minimum of 6 million PBMCs isolated. To note about this clonotype: No antigen is known for it. Since a much larger clone is just one base distant, this may be a read error.

CDR1 is MNHNY, CDR2 SVGAGI, per germline (reference sequence). CDR3 length: 13 amino acids. Sequencing was performed on blood. The rearrangement joins TRBV6-6 to TRBJ2-1, with unresolved D. The DNA end favors TRBJ2-5, so the J call may be wrong. The clonotype comes from a woman aged 70-85 years in good health. The CDR3 sequence: CASSYKAQETQYF. CDR3 DNA: TGTGCCAGCAGTTACAAGGCCCAAGAGACCCAGTACTTC.